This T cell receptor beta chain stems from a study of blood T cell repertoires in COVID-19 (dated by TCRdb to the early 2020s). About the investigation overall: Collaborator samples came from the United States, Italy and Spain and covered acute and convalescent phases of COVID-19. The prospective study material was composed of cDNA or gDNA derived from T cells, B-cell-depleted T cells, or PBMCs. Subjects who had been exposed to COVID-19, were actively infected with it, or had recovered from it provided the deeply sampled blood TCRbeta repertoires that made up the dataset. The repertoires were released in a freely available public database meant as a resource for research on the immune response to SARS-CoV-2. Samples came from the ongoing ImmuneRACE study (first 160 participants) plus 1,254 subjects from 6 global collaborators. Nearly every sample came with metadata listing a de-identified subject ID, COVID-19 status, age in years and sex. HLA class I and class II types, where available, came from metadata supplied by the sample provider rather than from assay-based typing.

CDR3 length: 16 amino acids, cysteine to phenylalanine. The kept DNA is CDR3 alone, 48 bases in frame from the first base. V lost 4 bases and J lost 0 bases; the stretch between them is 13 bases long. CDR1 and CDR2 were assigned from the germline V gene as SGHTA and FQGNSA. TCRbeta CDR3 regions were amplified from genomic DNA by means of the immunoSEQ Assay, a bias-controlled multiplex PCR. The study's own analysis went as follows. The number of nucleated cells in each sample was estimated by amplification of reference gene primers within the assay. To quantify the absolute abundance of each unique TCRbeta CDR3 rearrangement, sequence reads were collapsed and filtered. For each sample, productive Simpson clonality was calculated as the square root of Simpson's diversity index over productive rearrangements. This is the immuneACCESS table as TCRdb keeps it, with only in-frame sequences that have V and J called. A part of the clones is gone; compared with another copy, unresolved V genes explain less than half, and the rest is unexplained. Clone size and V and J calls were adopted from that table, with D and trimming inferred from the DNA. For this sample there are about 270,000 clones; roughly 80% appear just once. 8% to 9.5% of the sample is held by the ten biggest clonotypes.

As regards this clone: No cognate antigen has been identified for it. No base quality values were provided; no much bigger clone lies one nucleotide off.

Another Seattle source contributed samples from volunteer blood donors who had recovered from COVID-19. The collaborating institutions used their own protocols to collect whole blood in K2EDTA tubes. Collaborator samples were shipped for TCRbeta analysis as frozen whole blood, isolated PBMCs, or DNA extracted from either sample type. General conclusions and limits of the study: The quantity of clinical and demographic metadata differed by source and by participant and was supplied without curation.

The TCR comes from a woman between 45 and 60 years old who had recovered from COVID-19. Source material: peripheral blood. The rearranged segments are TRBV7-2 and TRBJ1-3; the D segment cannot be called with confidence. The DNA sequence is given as TGTGCCAGCAGCTCTGGTGGCTCAAGCTCTGGAAACACCATATATTTT. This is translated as CASSSGGSSSGNTIYF.